One sample yielded the 28 T cell receptor beta chains listed below, sequenced in a study of blood T cell repertoires in COVID-19. Assay: immunoSEQ multiplex PCR; the TCRdb copy retains only in-frame clones and omits some. This sample yields 60,000 to 75,000 clones, of which 76% are seen a single time; roughly 6.7% belongs to the top ten. Specimen: peripheral blood. The receptors stem from a woman aged 45 to 65 with active or convalescent COVID-19.

The CDR3 bases are TGCGCCAGCAGCTCTCAGGGGAACACTGAAGCTTTCTTT. It encodes CASSSQGNTEAFF. The chain couples TRBV5-1 to TRBJ1-1; perhaps TRBD1 as D (5 bases). CDR3 size: 13 residues. V lost 3 bases to trimming and J lost 1 base, with 7 bases between them. Looked up from germline, CDR1 is SGHRS and CDR2 is YFSETQ.

V gene TRBV27 combines with J gene TRBJ1-2; D is ambiguous. The germline V gene encodes CDR1 MNHEY and CDR2 SMNVEV (reference sequence). The CDR3 sequence is 13 residues long. V was shortened by 3 bases and J by 2 bases, with 7 bases between the two germline ends. The CDR3 loop is CASSLERNYGYTF. The CDR3 coding sequence is TGTGCCAGCAGTTTGGAGAGAAACTATGGCTACACCTTC.

The chain recombines TRBV27 with TRBJ2-5, with D perhaps TRBD2 (6 bases). V lost 3 bases and J lost 4, with 12 bases in between. The CDR3 length is 14 residues. Germline values: CDR1 MNHEY, CDR2 SMNVEV (reference sequence). CDR3 protein: CASSFSGRLETQYF. The CDR3 DNA follows: TGTGCCAGCAGTTTTAGTGGGAGGTTAGAGACCCAGTACTTC.

This clone was counted a few times. This chain uses TRBV3-1 (or the pseudogene TRBV3-2) with TRBJ2-1, with a weak D call TRBD2 (6 bases). V lost 0 bases, J lost 4 bases, and 16 bases lay in between. Germline loops: CDR1 LGHDT, CDR2 YNNKEL (reference sequence). CDR3 length: 17 residues. The CDR3 DNA is TGTGCCAGCAGCCAAGAGGCGGGGCAGGCTACATACAATGAGCAGTTCTTC. This gives the protein CASSQEAGQATYNEQFF.

The chain is built from TRBV27 and TRBJ1-1, with D perhaps TRBD1 (6 bases). V lost 5 bases and J 0 bases, leaving 13 bases between the germline ends. This CDR3 is 15 amino acids long. In germline, CDR1 is MNHEY, CDR2 SMNVEV (reference sequence). The CDR3 DNA is TGTGCCAGCAGTACCAGGGGCGCCATGAACACTGAAGCTTTCTTT. Encoded protein: CASSTRGAMNTEAFF.

This sequence joins TRBV4-1 and TRBJ1-2; possible D gene TRBD1, 5 bases. The germline V and J ends were trimmed by 0 bases and 4 bases, with 12 bases remaining between them. The CDR3 loop spans 15 amino acids. Germline values: CDR1 MGHRA, CDR2 YSYEKL. CDR3 region: CASSQDEVGGYGYTF. In DNA form, the CDR3 reads TGCGCCAGCAGCCAAGATGAAGTGGGGGGCTATGGCTACACCTTC.

J is TRBJ1-1 and V is TRBV9; D gene ambiguous. The CDR3 sequence is 14 residues long. Germline CDR1 reads SGDLS; CDR2 reads YYNGEE. Trimming stripped 1 base from V and 7 bases from J, with 14 bases between. The CDR3 DNA reads TGTGCCAGCAGCGTAAATTTCCGAGGCCATGAAGCTTTCTTT. Residues: CASSVNFRGHEAFF.

The V gene is TRBV4-1, the J gene TRBJ1-4; a weak D match, TRBD1 (6 bases). The CDR3 contains 16 residues. Germline V gene data show CDR1 as MGHRA and CDR2 as YSYEKL. The V gene lost 1 base and the J gene lost 7 bases, with 16 bases spanning the gap. CDR3 sequence reads: CASSQGEQGLVEKLFF. The DNA of the CDR3 is TGCGCCAGCAGCCAAGGGGAACAGGGTCTGGTTGAAAAACTGTTTTTT.

This clone turned up a few times. CDR3 residues: CASSRDRGRTDTQYF. The CDR3 nucleotides are TGTGCCAGCAGCCGGGACAGGGGTCGAACAGATACGCAGTATTTT. The chain links TRBV7-2 to TRBJ2-3; TRBD1 matches at 10 bases. CDR1 and CDR2 (germline): SGHTA, FQGNSA. V lost 5 bases and J lost 3; bases outside the gene matches: 5. The CDR3 is 15 residues long.

V is TRBV5-4 and J is TRBJ2-3; TRBD2 agrees at 13 bases. V lost 4 bases, J lost 4 bases, and 6 bases stayed unmatched. Germline assignment: CDR1 SGHNT and CDR2 YYREEE (reference sequence). CDR3 length: 16 residues. CDR3 bases: TGTGCCAGCAGCCGTACTAGCGGGAGGGCCTCAGATACGCAGTATTTT. It codes for CASSRTSGRASDTQYF.

The gene calls are TRBV3-1 (or the pseudogene TRBV3-2) and TRBJ2-7; the match to TRBD2 covers 7 bases. This CDR3 comprises 17 residues. In germline, CDR1 is LGHDT, CDR2 YNNKEL (reference sequence). V shed 0 bases and J 0 bases; nucleotides not matched to a gene: 8. The CDR3 sequence: CASSQDPLAAVSYEQYF. The CDR3 nucleotides are TGTGCCAGCAGCCAAGACCCGCTAGCGGCTGTCTCCTACGAGCAGTACTTC.

A few counts support this clone. The CDR3: CASSLVGSSAYTGELFF. In DNA form, the CDR3 reads TGTGCCAGCAGCTTAGTCGGGTCTAGCGCCTACACCGGGGAGCTGTTTTTT. This sequence joins TRBV7-8 and TRBJ2-2; D possibly corresponds to TRBD2 (6 bases). Trimming left V 1 base short and J 3 bases short, with 15 bases between. There are 17 residues in the CDR3. Germline V gene sequence: CDR1 SGHVS, CDR2 FQNEAQ.

The chain links TRBV19 to TRBJ1-2; TRBD1 might be the D (6 bases). Trimming pared 6 bases from V and 6 bases from J, leaving 14 bases between. The CDR3 loop spans 13 amino acids. Germline V lookup: CDR1 LNHDA, CDR2 SQIVND (reference sequence). CDR3 DNA sequence: TGTGCCAGTAGGCTACAGGGAAGTGATGGCTACACCTTC. Translated, it gives CASRLQGSDGYTF.

V and J are TRBV6-2 or TRBV6-3 and TRBJ2-7; 7 nucleotides line up with TRBD1. The length of the CDR3 is 15 residues. Losses at the gene ends were 4 bases for V and 0 bases for J; bases not matched to a gene: 6. CDR1 is MNHEY and CDR2 is SVGEGT in the germline V gene. CDR3: CASSFDRVLSYEQYF. The CDR3 DNA reads TGTGCCAGCAGTTTCGACAGGGTCCTCTCCTACGAGCAGTACTTC.

The V and J genes are TRBV10-3 and TRBJ2-1, with 9 bases identical to TRBD2. CDR1 and CDR2 (germline): ENHRY, SYGVKD. The CDR3 runs to 19 residues. The V segment lost 0 bases and the J segment 0 bases; nucleotides outside the gene matches: 9. CDR3 nucleotide sequence: TGTGCCATCAGTGAGTCGGGACTAGCCGCCTTTAGCTCCTACAATGAGCAGTTCTTC. Residues: CAISESGLAAFSSYNEQFF.

The J gene is TRBJ1-5, the V gene TRBV2; 8 nucleotides match TRBD1. With 5 bases clipped from V and 1 base from J, the junction kept 4 bases outside the gene matches. The CDR3 is made up of 15 amino acids. The germline V gene has CDR1 SNHLY and CDR2 FYNNEI. This CDR3 is CASSLDRVSNQPQHF. CDR3 coding DNA: TGTGCCAGCAGTCTGGACAGGGTGAGCAATCAGCCCCAGCATTTT.

This clone appeared a single time. This rearrangement joins TRBV6-2 or TRBV6-3 to TRBJ1-2; 7 bases are a match to TRBD1. The CDR3 extends over 15 amino acids. CDR1 is MNHEY and CDR2 is SVGEGT in the germline V gene. V dropped 0 bases and J dropped 4; count of bases not matched to a gene: 5. DNA of the CDR3: TGTGCCAGCAGTTACTCGGCAGGGGGGATCTATGGCTACACCTTC. It specifies CASSYSAGGIYGYTF.

The CDR3 DNA sequence: TGTGCCACCCAGGGGCTAGCGGGCCTTACAGATACGCAGTATTTT. This gives the protein CATQGLAGLTDTQYF. The chain carries TRBV10-3 and TRBJ2-3, with 8 bases that match TRBD2. CDR1 and CDR2 from the germline V gene are ENHRY and SYGVKD. V trimming: 10 bases; J trimming: 3 bases; junction bases outside the gene matches: 12. The CDR3 is 15 residues long.

J is TRBJ1-2 and V is TRBV30; no clear D. Germline CDR1 reads GTSNPN; CDR2 reads SVGIG (reference sequence). The CDR3 runs to 14 residues. V was pared by 0 bases and J by 4 bases, with 12 bases between. The CDR3 reads CAWSVSDVSYGYTF. The DNA of the CDR3 is TGTGCCTGGAGTGTAAGCGACGTTTCCTATGGCTACACCTTC.

The chain has TRBV7-8 and TRBJ2-7; possible D gene TRBD1, 6 bases. Trimming pared 4 bases from V and 1 base from J, leaving 17 bases between. There are 16 residues in the CDR3. Germline assignment: CDR1 SGHVS and CDR2 FQNEAQ. CDR3 sequence (DNA): TGTGCCAGCAGCTCTCCTGAGACAGGCGATTCCTACGAGCAGTACTTC. This translates into CASSSPETGDSYEQYF.

This chain connects TRBV5-1 to TRBJ1-6, with 7 bases matching TRBD1. Trimming cost V 3 bases and J 8 bases; bases outside gene matches: 2. This CDR3 comprises 13 residues. Germline-derived CDR1 and CDR2 are SGHRS and YFSETQ. The CDR3 region is CASSSTGDSPLHF. Written as DNA, the CDR3 is TGCGCCAGCAGCTCCACAGGGGATTCACCCCTCCACTTT.

This chain joins TRBV6-6 and TRBJ2-2; TRBD1 matches at 7 bases. The CDR3 runs to 12 residues. Germline V gene lookup returns CDR1 MNHNY and CDR2 SVGAGI (reference sequence). J lost 10 bases, V lost 6 bases, and 5 bases had no gene match. CDR3 nucleotides: TGTGCCAGCAGCGAGCAGGGGGTGGAGCTGTTTTTT. Its protein product is CASSEQGVELFF.

A few counts support this clone. DNA of the CDR3: TGTGCCGGGGACCAGGGGGCCGAAGCTTTCTTT. Its protein product is CAGDQGAEAFF. The chain combines TRBV30 with TRBJ1-1; 8 nucleotides match TRBD1. Germline CDR1 reads GTSNPN; CDR2 reads SVGIG (reference sequence). There are 11 residues in the CDR3. Trimming at V came to 8 bases and at J to 8 bases, leaving 7 bases not matched to a gene.

CDR3 region: CASSEEQGDGYTF. CDR3 coding DNA: TGTGCCAGCAGTGAGGAACAGGGGGATGGCTACACCTTC. The genes are TRBV2 and TRBJ1-2, with TRBD1 matching 8 bases. CDR3 length equals 13 residues. Germline V gives CDR1 SNHLY, CDR2 FYNNEI. The ends lost 3 bases at V and 6 bases at J; junction bases unmatched: 3.

The chain employs TRBV6-5 and TRBJ2-1; no clear D. The V gene's germline CDR1 is MNHEY and CDR2 SVGAGI. The CDR3 has 14 residues. V gave up 0 bases and J gave up 6 bases, with 9 bases separating them. CDR3 in amino acids: CASSYSGWRNEQFF. DNA of the CDR3: TGTGCCAGCAGTTACTCGGGCTGGCGCAATGAGCAGTTCTTC.

In this sample, this clone turned up a few times. The chain couples TRBV2 to TRBJ1-1; 8 positions agree with TRBD1. CDR1 SNHLY and CDR2 FYNNEI come from the germline V gene. V gave up 0 bases and J gave up 6 bases; unmatched junction bases: 0. The length of the CDR3 is 13 residues. As DNA, the CDR3 is TGTGCCAGCAGTGAAGCGGGACAGGCTGAAGCTTTCTTT. The encoded protein is CASSEAGQAEAFF.

This clone was seen a handful of times. Compared with germline, one end of the junction differs, possibly owing to a read error. The gene calls are TRBV7-8 and TRBJ2-1; D remains ambiguous. CDR3 length: 13 amino acids. Germline lookup yields CDR1 SGHVS and CDR2 FQNEAQ. DNA of the CDR3: TGTGCCAGCAGCTTAGGGGCGCCCAACGGATGCCTCTTC. Its translation: CASSLGAPNGCLF. Full variable domain (rest looked up from reference TRBV7-8 and TRBJ2-1): GAGVSQSPRYKVAKRGQDVALRCDPISGHVSLFWYQQALGQGPEFLTYFQNEAQLDKSGLPSDRFFAERPEGSVSTLKIQRTQQEDSAVYLCASSLGAPNGCLFGPGTRLTVL.

The V and J genes are TRBV18 and TRBJ1-1; D possibly corresponds to TRBD1 (5 bases). The CDR3 has 15 amino acids. V lost 6 bases and J 1 base, leaving 15 bases between the germline ends. Germline V gene lookup returns CDR1 KGHSH and CDR2 LQKENI. CDR3 nucleotides: TGTGCCAGCTCCTTCCTCCGGGGGGAGAACACTGAAGCTTTCTTT. The encoded protein is CASSFLRGENTEAFF.